This TCR beta chain derives from a study of T cell repertoires in cytomegalovirus infection. Overall study results and limits: The ex vivo response was dominated by HLA-C-restricted CMV-specific TCR beta clonotypes. Individuals carrying CMV plus the relevant HLA were identified by cumulative frequency of public TCR beta families.

One entry per CDR3 protein results from TCRdb running MiXCR on the reads. The data show around 170,000 distinct CDR3 sequences, over 15% seen once. In its sample, this clonotype was seen once. As yet, its antigen is unknown. The V gene's germline CDR1 is SGHAT and CDR2 FQNNGV. J lost 10 bases, V lost 5 bases, and 11 bases had no gene match. The CDR3 covers 14 residues. The sequence came from a human donor in good health (CMV status not recorded). Some clones in this sample may be carry-over from other donors' samples. The material sequenced was CD8+ T cells from PBMCs. The chain employs TRBV11-2 and TRBJ2-1, with 7 nucleotides matching TRBD1. Here the CDR3 reads CASSQRQGRGEQFF. The CDR3 DNA follows: TGTGCCAGCAGCCAACGACAGGGAAGAGGAGAGCAGTTCTTC.